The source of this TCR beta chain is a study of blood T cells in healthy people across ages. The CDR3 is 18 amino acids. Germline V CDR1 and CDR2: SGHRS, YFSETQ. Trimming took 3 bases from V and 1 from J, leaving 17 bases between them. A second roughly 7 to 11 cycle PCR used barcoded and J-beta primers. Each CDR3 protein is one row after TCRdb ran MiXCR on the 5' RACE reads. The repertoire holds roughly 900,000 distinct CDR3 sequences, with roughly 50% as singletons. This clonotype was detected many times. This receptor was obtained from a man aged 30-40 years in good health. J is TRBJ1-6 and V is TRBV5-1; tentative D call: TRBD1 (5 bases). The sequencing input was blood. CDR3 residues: CASSSGTSSGSYNSPLHF. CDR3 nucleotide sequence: TGCGCCAGCAGCTCGGGGACCAGCTCGGGATCCTATAATTCACCCCTCCACTTT.